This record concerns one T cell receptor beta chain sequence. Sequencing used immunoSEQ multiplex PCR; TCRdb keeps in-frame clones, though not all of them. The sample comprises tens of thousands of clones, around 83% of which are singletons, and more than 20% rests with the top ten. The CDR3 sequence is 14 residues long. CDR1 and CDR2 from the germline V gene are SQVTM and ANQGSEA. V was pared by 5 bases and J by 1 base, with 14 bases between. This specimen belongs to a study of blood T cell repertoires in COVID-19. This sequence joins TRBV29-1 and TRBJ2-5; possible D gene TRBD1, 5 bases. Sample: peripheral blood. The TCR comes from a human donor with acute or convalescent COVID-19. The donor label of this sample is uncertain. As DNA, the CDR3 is TGCAGCGTTACCTCTCAGGGCGCCCAAGAGACCCAGTACTTC. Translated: CSVTSQGAQETQYF.